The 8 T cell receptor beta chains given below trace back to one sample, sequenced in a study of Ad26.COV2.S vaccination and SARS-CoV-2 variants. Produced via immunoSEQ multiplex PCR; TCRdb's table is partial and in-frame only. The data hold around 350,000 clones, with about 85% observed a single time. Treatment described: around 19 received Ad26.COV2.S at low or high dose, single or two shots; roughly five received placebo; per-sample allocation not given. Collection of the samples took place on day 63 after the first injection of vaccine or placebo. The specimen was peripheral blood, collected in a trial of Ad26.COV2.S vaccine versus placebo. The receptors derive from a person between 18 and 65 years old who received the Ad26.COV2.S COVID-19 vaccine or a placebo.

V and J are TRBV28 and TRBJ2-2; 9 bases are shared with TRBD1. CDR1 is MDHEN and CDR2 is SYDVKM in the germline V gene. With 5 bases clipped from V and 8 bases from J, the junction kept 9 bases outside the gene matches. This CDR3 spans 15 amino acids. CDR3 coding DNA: TGTGCCAGCAGTCCAGCGGACAGGGGAATTGGGGAGCTGTTTTTT. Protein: CASSPADRGIGELFF.

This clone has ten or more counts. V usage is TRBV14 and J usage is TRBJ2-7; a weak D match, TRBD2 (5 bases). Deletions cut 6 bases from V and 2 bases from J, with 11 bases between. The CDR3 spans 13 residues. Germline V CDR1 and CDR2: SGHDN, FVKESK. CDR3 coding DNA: TGTGCCAGCAGTCGGACTTTTCCCTACGAGCAGTACTTC. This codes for CASSRTFPYEQYF. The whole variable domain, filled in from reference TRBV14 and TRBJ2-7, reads EAGVTQFPSHSVIEKGQTVTLRCDPISGHDNLYWYRRVMGKEIKFLLHFVKESKQDESGMPNNRFLAERTGGTYSTLKVQPAELEDSGVYFCASSRTFPYEQYFGPGTRLTVT.

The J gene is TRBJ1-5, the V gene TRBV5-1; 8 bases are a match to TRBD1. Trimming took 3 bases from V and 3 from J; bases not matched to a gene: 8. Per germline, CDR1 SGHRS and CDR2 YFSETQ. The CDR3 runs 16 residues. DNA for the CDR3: TGCGCCAGCAGCTCTGGACAGGGTGGAAACAATCAGCCCCAGCATTTT. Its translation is CASSSGQGGNNQPQHF.

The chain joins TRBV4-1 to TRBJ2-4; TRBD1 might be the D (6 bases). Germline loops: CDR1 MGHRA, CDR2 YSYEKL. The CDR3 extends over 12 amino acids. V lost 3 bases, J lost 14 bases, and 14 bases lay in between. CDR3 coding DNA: TGCGCCAGCAGCCACTTATCAGGGGAAGAGTACTTC. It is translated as CASSHLSGEEYF.

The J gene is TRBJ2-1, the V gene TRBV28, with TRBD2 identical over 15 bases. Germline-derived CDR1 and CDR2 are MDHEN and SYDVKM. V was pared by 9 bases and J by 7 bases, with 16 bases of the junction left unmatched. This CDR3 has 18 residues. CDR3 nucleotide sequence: TGTGCCAGTTGTCAAAGGGTGGGTGGGACTAGCGGGAGGAATGAGCAGTTCTTC. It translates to CASCQRVGGTSGRNEQFF.

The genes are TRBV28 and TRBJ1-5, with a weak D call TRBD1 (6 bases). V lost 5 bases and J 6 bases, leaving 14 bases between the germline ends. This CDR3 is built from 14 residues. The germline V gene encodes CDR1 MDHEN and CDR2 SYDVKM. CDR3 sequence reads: CASSPIQGGQPQHF. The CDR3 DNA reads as TGTGCCAGCAGTCCCATACAGGGTGGTCAGCCCCAGCATTTT.

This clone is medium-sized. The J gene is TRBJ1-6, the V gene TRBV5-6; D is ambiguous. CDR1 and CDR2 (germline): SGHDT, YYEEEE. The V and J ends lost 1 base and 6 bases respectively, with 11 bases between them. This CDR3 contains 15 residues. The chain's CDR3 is CASSLIGGPNSPLHF. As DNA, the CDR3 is TGTGCCAGCAGCTTGATAGGAGGGCCTAATTCACCCCTCCACTTT. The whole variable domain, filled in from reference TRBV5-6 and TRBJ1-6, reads DAGVTQSPTHLIKTRGQQVTLRCSPKSGHDTVSWYQQALGQGPQFIFQYYEEEERQRGNFPDRFSGHQFPNYSSELNVNALLLGDSALYLCASSLIGGPNSPLHFGNGTRLTVT.

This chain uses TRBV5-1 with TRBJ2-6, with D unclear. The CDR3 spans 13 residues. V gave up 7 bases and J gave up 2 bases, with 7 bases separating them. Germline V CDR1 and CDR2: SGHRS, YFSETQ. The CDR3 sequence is CASFEAGANVLTF. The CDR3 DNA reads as TGCGCCAGCTTCGAAGCTGGGGCCAACGTCCTGACTTTC.